A selection of T cell receptor beta chains follows, all from one sample in a study of cytomegalovirus exposure and HLA in healthy donors. TCRdb's table, derived via immunoSEQ multiplex PCR, lists solely in-frame clones and lacks some. Of about 130,000 clones in the sample, roughly 95% were seen once. Sequencing was carried out using PBMCs. The source is a man aged 18 to 29 in good health and CMV-seronegative. The CDR3 runs from the conserved cysteine through the conserved F or W. A D gene is named only where the DNA matches it firmly. The size of a clone is reported for some rows only, either as once, few or many, or as a class for expanded clones.

- | TRBJ1-3 | TRBV7-2 | - | TGTGCCAGCAGCTACGTCAGGGGCTCCGGAAACACCATATATTTT | CASSYVRGSGNTIYF
TRBD1 | TRBJ1-1 | TRBV2 | - | TGTGCCAGCAACCCCAGCAGGACAGGGAACACTGAAGCTTTCTTT | CASNPSRTGNTEAFF
TRBD1 | TRBJ2-4 | TRBV30 | - | TGTGCCTGGGGGGACAGGGGAAACATTCAGTACTTC | CAWGDRGNIQYF
- | TRBJ2-7 | TRBV15 | - | TGTGCCACCAGCAGAGATTTTCTAGGAGGGGGGGGCGAGCAGTACTTC | CATSRDFLGGGGEQYF
TRBD2 | TRBJ2-7 | TRBV27 | - | TGTGCCAGCAGTCCCGGACTAGCGGGAGCTGGTGAGCAGTACTTC | CASSPGLAGAGEQYF
- | TRBJ2-2 | TRBV18 | once | TGTGCCAGCTCACCACCGGGAGATGGGGAGCTGTTTTTT | CASSPPGDGELFF
TRBD1 | TRBJ1-2 | TRBV4-3 | - | TGCGCCAGCAGCCAAGACAGGGGGCTAGAGTATGGCTACACCTTC | CASSQDRGLEYGYTF
TRBD2 | TRBJ2-7 | TRBV7-8 | once | TGTGCCAGCAGCTCCTGGACTAGCGGATCCTACGAGCAGTACTTC | CASSSWTSGSYEQYF
- | TRBJ2-5 | TRBV14 | - | TGTGCCAGCAGCCAAGAGCGGGGGCCGGGAGACTCGGCGACCCAGTACTTC | CASSQERGPGDSATQYF
- | TRBJ2-7 | TRBV2 | - | TGTGCCAGCAGTGTTGAGTCATCCCACGAGCAGTACTTC | CASSVESSHEQYF
TRBD2 | TRBJ2-5 | TRBV7-8 | - | TGTGCCAGCAGCTTAGGGGGCGGGAGGGGGACCCAGTACTTC | CASSLGGGRGTQYF
TRBD1 | TRBJ2-1 | TRBV28 | - | TGTGCCAGCAGTTTAAGGGACAGGGTTATTTATGAGCAGTTCTTC | CASSLRDRVIYEQFF
- | TRBJ2-4 | TRBV30 | once | TGTGCCTGGAGTCCCCTCCCGGGGGACAACATTCAGTACTTC | CAWSPLPGDNIQYF
- | TRBJ2-3 | TRBV30 | - | TGTGCCTGGAGTCTTCACCGAGGAGATACGCAGTATTTT | CAWSLHRGDTQYF
TRBD2 | TRBJ2-1 | TRBV7-3 | - | TGTGCCAGCAGCTTAAGCGGGACTAACAATGAGCAGTTCTTC | CASSLSGTNNEQFF
- | TRBJ2-5 | TRBV14 | - | TGTGCCAGCAGCCCCAACCGGGTCCCGGAGACCCAGTACTTC | CASSPNRVPETQYF
- | TRBJ2-2 | TRBV7-2 | - | TGTGCCAGCAGCTTAGCGCGGAGGAGCTCCTCCCGAAGGACCGGGGAGCTGTTTTTT | CASSLARRSSSRRTGELFF
- | TRBJ2-2 | TRBV11-3 | - | TGTGCCAGCTCTGCGGGACCCGGGGAGCTGTTTTTT | CASSAGPGELFF
- | TRBJ1-5 | TRBV16 | - | TGTGCCAGCAGCCTCGTCCCAGGCAATCAGCCCCAGCATTTT | CASSLVPGNQPQHF
TRBD2 | TRBJ2-7 | TRBV4-1 | once | TGCGCCAGCAGCCAAGATGGGGGGGAGTCGTACGAGCAGTACTTC | CASSQDGGESYEQYF
- | TRBJ1-2 | TRBV28 | once | TGTGCCAGCAGCAGCGGGACTTTGGGGTTAGCTAACTATGGCTACACCTTC | CASSSGTLGLANYGYTF
- | TRBJ1-1 | TRBV7-9 | once | TGTGCCAGCAGCCTAGTCCGGACGCGGGACCACGACACTGAAGCTTTCTTT | CASSLVRTRDHDTEAFF
TRBD2 | TRBJ2-2 | TRBV5-1 | - | TGCGCCAGCAGCTTCGCGGGAGAAAGCACCGGGGAGCTGTTTTTT | CASSFAGESTGELFF
TRBD2 | TRBJ2-2 | TRBV5-8 | - | TGTGCCAGCAGCTTGGCCGGGGGGGCCACCGGGGAGCTGTTTTTT | CASSLAGGATGELFF
- | TRBJ2-7 | TRBV11-2 | few | TGTGCCAGCAGCTTGGGACTCGAGCAGTACTTC | CASSLGLEQYF
TRBD2 | TRBJ2-7 | TRBV10-3 | - | TGTGCCATCAGCCCAGCGGGAGGCTTAACTGGAGAGCAGTACTTC | CAISPAGGLTGEQYF
TRBD1 | TRBJ2-7 | TRBV6-5 | - | TGTGCCAGCAGCCTCACAGGGGAAGACGAGCAGTACTTC | CASSLTGEDEQYF
TRBD2 | TRBJ2-1 | TRBV7-3 | - | TGTGCCAGCAGCCCACGGACGGGGCTAGCGGCCCTCAATGAGCAGTTCTTC | CASSPRTGLAALNEQFF
- | TRBJ1-1 | TRBV6-6 | few | TGTGCCAGCAGTTACAACAGAGAGCAAGCTTTCTTT | CASSYNREQAFF
TRBD1 | TRBJ1-2 | TRBV28 | - | TGTGCCAGCAGCCACCTCCGGGACAGGGGGCTGATTGATGGCTACACCTTC | CASSHLRDRGLIDGYTF
- | TRBJ2-1 | TRBV10-3 | - | TGTGCCATCAGTGACCTCGTAGGAAGTAGCCGCTATGAGCAGTTCTTC | CAISDLVGSSRYEQFF
- | TRBJ2-2 | TRBV15 | - | TGTGCCACCAGCAGAGATCACCAGGGAGGCACCGGGGAGCTGTTTTTT | CATSRDHQGGTGELFF
TRBD1 | TRBJ2-1 | TRBV7-3 | - | TGTGCCAGCAGCTTGACGGGACAGGGTGGGAAGTTCTTC | CASSLTGQGGKFF
TRBD2 | TRBJ2-5 | TRBV28 | - | TGTGCCAGCAGTTCGACTAGCGGATACCAAGAGACCCAGTACTTC | CASSSTSGYQETQYF
TRBD2 | TRBJ2-3 | TRBV29-1 | - | TGCAGCGTTGAAGTGGGACTAGCGTTCACAGATACGCAGTATTTT | CSVEVGLAFTDTQYF
- | TRBJ1-1 | TRBV2 | once | TGTGCCACCGAAGAGGGAATTATAAAGACTGAAGCTTTCTTT | CATEEGIIKTEAFF
TRBD1 | TRBJ1-1 | TRBV30 | - | TGTGCCTGGACGCGGACAGGGCCTACTGAAGCTTTCTTT | CAWTRTGPTEAFF
- | TRBJ2-7 | TRBV11-2 | - | TGTGCCAGCAGCTCCGCCCTTAGGAGCTCCTACGAGCAGTACTTC | CASSSALRSSYEQYF
- | TRBJ1-2 | TRBV27 | - | TGTGCCAGCAGTTTACGGGGAGTGGGCTATGGCTACACCTTC | CASSLRGVGYGYTF
- | TRBJ2-7 | TRBV4-1 | - | TGCGCCAGCAGCCAAGGGGCTAAGGCTTACGAGCAGTACTTC | CASSQGAKAYEQYF
- | TRBJ1-1 | TRBV20-1 | once | TGCAGTGCAGGAGCACAGGCTGAAGCTTTCTTT | CSAGAQAEAFF
TRBD2 | TRBJ2-3 | TRBV30 | - | TGTGCCTGGAGTCCATATTCCGGGACTAGCGGGATTAAGAGCACAGATACGCAGTATTTT | CAWSPYSGTSGIKSTDTQYF
- | TRBJ2-6 | TRBV15 | - | TGTGCCACCAGCAGATTAAGTATCGGTCCCTCTGGGGCCAACGTCCTGACTTTC | CATSRLSIGPSGANVLTF
TRBD1 | TRBJ2-1 | TRBV14 | - | TGTGCCAGCAGCCAACCGGGACAGGGATGGTCGGAGCAGTTCTTC | CASSQPGQGWSEQFF
- | TRBJ1-2 | TRBV6-6 | - | TGTGCCATCTTCGGCGGGACTCCCGACCTCTATGGCTACACCTTC | CAIFGGTPDLYGYTF
- | TRBJ2-3 | TRBV7-9 | - | TGTGCCAGCAGCTTAGGTCCCTCCGAGGATACGCAGTATTTT | CASSLGPSEDTQYF
- | TRBJ2-7 | TRBV28 | - | TGTGCCGTCGGGAGCCAACCCTACGAGCAGTACTTC | CAVGSQPYEQYF
- | TRBJ2-5 | TRBV19 | - | TGTGCCAGTAGTCTCGACCCGGGGGAAGAGACCCAGTACTTC | CASSLDPGEETQYF
- | TRBJ1-1 | TRBV7-9 | - | TGTGCCAGCAGCCCGGGAGTGCTGTCTGTCGACACTGAAGCTTTCTTT | CASSPGVLSVDTEAFF
TRBD1 | TRBJ1-1 | TRBV27 | - | TGTGCCAGCAGTCCCCTACAGGGGCGCACTGAAGCTTTCTTT | CASSPLQGRTEAFF